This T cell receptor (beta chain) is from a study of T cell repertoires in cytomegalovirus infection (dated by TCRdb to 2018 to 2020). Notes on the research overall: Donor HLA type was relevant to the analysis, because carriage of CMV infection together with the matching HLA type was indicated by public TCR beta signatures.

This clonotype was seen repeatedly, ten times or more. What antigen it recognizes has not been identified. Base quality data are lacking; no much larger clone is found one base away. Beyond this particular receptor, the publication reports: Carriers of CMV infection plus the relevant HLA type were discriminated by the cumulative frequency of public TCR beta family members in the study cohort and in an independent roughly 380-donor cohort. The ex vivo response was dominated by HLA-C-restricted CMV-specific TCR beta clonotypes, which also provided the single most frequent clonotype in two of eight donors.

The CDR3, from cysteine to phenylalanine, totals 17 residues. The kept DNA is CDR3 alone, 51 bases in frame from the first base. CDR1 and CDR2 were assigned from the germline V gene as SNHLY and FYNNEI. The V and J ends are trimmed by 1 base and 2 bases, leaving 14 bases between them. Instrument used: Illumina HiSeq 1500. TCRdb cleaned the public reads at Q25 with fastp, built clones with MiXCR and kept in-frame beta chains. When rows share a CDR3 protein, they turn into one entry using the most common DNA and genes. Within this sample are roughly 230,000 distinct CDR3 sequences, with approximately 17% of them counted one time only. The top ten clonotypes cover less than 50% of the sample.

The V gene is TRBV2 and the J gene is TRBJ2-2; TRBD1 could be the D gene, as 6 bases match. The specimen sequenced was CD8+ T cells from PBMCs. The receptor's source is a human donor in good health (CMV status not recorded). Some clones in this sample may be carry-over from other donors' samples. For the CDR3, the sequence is CASSEVVTGVNTGELFF. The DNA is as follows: TGTGCCAGCAGTGAAGTCGTGACAGGCGTTAACACCGGGGAGCTGTTTTTT.